A selection of T cell receptor beta chains follows, all from one sample in a study of cytomegalovirus exposure and HLA in healthy donors. This table comes from immunoSEQ multiplex PCR, and its TCRdb copy is limited to in-frame clones, with some not included. This table holds approximately 150,000 clones, just under 80% found once. The sequencing input was PBMCs. The receptor source for this set is a man aged 25 to 40 in good health and CMV-seronegative. Each CDR3 is given with its conserved first and last residue. D genes are given only for firm matches. Not every row has a clone size; where given, it reads once, few, many or a size class.

clone_size: .; d_call: TRBD1; j_call: TRBJ2-1; v_call: TRBV6-5; cdr3_aa: CASSYRTGNEQFF; cdr3_nt: TGTGCCAGCAGTTATCGGACAGGCAATGAGCAGTTCTTC
clone_size: .; d_call: TRBD2; j_call: TRBJ2-1; v_call: TRBV10-3; cdr3_aa: CAISGRLTSGTHNEQFF; cdr3_nt: TGTGCCATCAGTGGAAGACTGACTAGCGGGACGCACAATGAGCAGTTCTTC
clone_size: .; d_call: .; j_call: TRBJ2-2; v_call: TRBV7-3; cdr3_aa: CASSGSRTGELFF; cdr3_nt: TGTGCCAGCAGCGGGAGTCGGACCGGGGAGCTGTTTTTT
clone_size: few; d_call: .; j_call: TRBJ2-7; v_call: TRBV18; cdr3_aa: CASSPSEDWYEQYF; cdr3_nt: TGTGCCAGCTCACCGTCAGAGGATTGGTACGAGCAGTACTTC
clone_size: .; d_call: .; j_call: TRBJ1-4; v_call: TRBV4-3; cdr3_aa: CASSQKVRGINEKLFF; cdr3_nt: TGCGCCAGCAGCCAAAAAGTCAGGGGAATTAATGAAAAACTGTTTTTT
clone_size: .; d_call: .; j_call: TRBJ2-5; v_call: TRBV5-1; cdr3_aa: CASRVAPSGYQETQYF; cdr3_nt: TGCGCCAGCAGAGTCGCCCCGTCCGGGTACCAAGAGACCCAGTACTTC
clone_size: .; d_call: .; j_call: TRBJ1-2; v_call: TRBV19; cdr3_aa: CASSIAQGPSSGYTF; cdr3_nt: TGTGCCAGTAGTATAGCACAGGGTCCTTCGTCTGGCTACACCTTC
clone_size: few; d_call: TRBD2; j_call: TRBJ2-7; v_call: TRBV7-2; cdr3_aa: CASSFTSGRASYEQYF; cdr3_nt: TGTGCCAGCAGCTTTACTAGCGGGAGGGCAAGCTACGAGCAGTACTTC
clone_size: few; d_call: .; j_call: TRBJ1-5; v_call: TRBV19; cdr3_aa: CASSGRLQPQHF; cdr3_nt: TGTGCCAGTAGTGGGAGGCTACAGCCCCAGCATTTT
clone_size: .; d_call: TRBD2; j_call: TRBJ2-2; v_call: TRBV19; cdr3_aa: CASRPGLANTGELFF; cdr3_nt: TGTGCCAGTAGACCGGGACTAGCCAACACCGGGGAGCTGTTTTTT
clone_size: .; d_call: TRBD1; j_call: TRBJ2-6; v_call: TRBV9; cdr3_aa: CASSPGTGNSGANVLTF; cdr3_nt: TGTGCCAGCAGCCCAGGGACAGGGAACTCTGGGGCCAACGTCCTGACTTTC
clone_size: .; d_call: .; j_call: TRBJ1-3; v_call: TRBV4-1; cdr3_aa: CASSQDPAGGGNTIYF; cdr3_nt: TGCGCCAGCAGCCAAGATCCGGCAGGAGGGGGAAACACCATATATTTT
clone_size: .; d_call: TRBD1; j_call: TRBJ2-7; v_call: TRBV6-5; cdr3_aa: CASRAGTAIPYEQYF; cdr3_nt: TGTGCCAGCAGAGCCGGGACAGCGATTCCCTACGAGCAGTACTTC
clone_size: .; d_call: .; j_call: TRBJ1-2; v_call: TRBV6-6; cdr3_aa: CASSYSITGNGYTF; cdr3_nt: TGTGCCAGCAGTTACTCGATAACAGGGAATGGCTACACCTTC
clone_size: once; d_call: TRBD1; j_call: TRBJ1-2; v_call: TRBV25-1; cdr3_aa: CASSDPGQGNYGYTF; cdr3_nt: TGTGCCAGCAGTGATCCGGGACAGGGGAACTATGGCTACACCTTC
clone_size: .; d_call: TRBD1; j_call: TRBJ1-5; v_call: TRBV9; cdr3_aa: CASSGTGDNQPQHF; cdr3_nt: TGTGCCAGCAGTGGTACAGGGGACAATCAGCCCCAGCATTTT
clone_size: .; d_call: .; j_call: TRBJ2-7; v_call: TRBV7-9; cdr3_aa: CSSSLVGQQSSYEQYF; cdr3_nt: TGTTCCAGCAGCTTAGTAGGACAGCAGAGCTCCTACGAGCAGTACTTC
clone_size: .; d_call: .; j_call: TRBJ1-5; v_call: TRBV28; cdr3_aa: CASKGLDQPQHF; cdr3_nt: TGTGCCAGCAAGGGGTTAGATCAGCCCCAGCATTTT
clone_size: few; d_call: TRBD2; j_call: TRBJ2-3; v_call: TRBV5-1; cdr3_aa: CASSSGEGGDTQYF; cdr3_nt: TGCGCCAGCAGCTCTGGGGAGGGTGGAGATACGCAGTATTTT
clone_size: .; d_call: TRBD1; j_call: TRBJ2-7; v_call: TRBV10-1; cdr3_aa: CASSESGTGYEQYF; cdr3_nt: TGCGCCAGCAGTGAATCCGGGACAGGCTACGAGCAGTACTTC
clone_size: .; d_call: .; j_call: TRBJ2-3; v_call: TRBV6-6; cdr3_aa: CASSYSQGSTDTQYF; cdr3_nt: TGTGCCAGCAGTTACTCGCAGGGAAGTACAGATACGCAGTATTTT
clone_size: .; d_call: TRBD1; j_call: TRBJ2-7; v_call: TRBV11-2; cdr3_aa: CATADRVYEQYF; cdr3_nt: TGTGCCACTGCGGACAGGGTGTACGAGCAGTACTTC
clone_size: .; d_call: .; j_call: TRBJ2-7; v_call: TRBV7-2; cdr3_aa: CASSPRQTSYEQYF; cdr3_nt: TGTGCCAGCAGCCCCAGACAGACAAGCTACGAGCAGTACTTC
clone_size: .; d_call: .; j_call: TRBJ1-2; v_call: TRBV28; cdr3_aa: CASSAGDLYGYTF; cdr3_nt: TGTGCCAGCAGTGCGGGGGATCTCTATGGCTACACCTTC
clone_size: .; d_call: TRBD1; j_call: TRBJ1-2; v_call: TRBV28; cdr3_aa: CASRKQGPGYTF; cdr3_nt: TGTGCCAGCAGAAAACAGGGGCCCGGCTACACCTTC
clone_size: once; d_call: TRBD1; j_call: TRBJ1-1; v_call: TRBV7-2; cdr3_aa: CASSNNFRDRSPEAFF; cdr3_nt: TGTGCCAGCAGCAACAACTTCCGGGACAGGTCGCCTGAAGCTTTCTTT
clone_size: .; d_call: .; j_call: TRBJ2-1; v_call: TRBV5-1; cdr3_aa: CASSLGTTQYNEQFF; cdr3_nt: TGCGCCAGCAGCTTGGGGACTACCCAATACAATGAGCAGTTCTTC
clone_size: once; d_call: .; j_call: TRBJ1-2; v_call: TRBV5-4; cdr3_aa: CASSLQGIFYGYTF; cdr3_nt: TGTGCCAGCAGCTTGCAGGGAATATTCTATGGCTACACCTTC
clone_size: .; d_call: .; j_call: TRBJ1-1; v_call: TRBV28; cdr3_aa: CASSLWQGKGVEAFF; cdr3_nt: TGTGCCAGCAGTTTATGGCAGGGGAAGGGGGTTGAAGCTTTCTTT
clone_size: .; d_call: TRBD1; j_call: TRBJ2-3; v_call: TRBV7-9; cdr3_aa: CASSGRQGVTDTQYF; cdr3_nt: TGTGCCAGCAGCGGTCGACAGGGGGTCACAGATACGCAGTATTTT
clone_size: .; d_call: .; j_call: TRBJ2-1; v_call: TRBV27; cdr3_aa: CASSLRSQIIDEQFF; cdr3_nt: TGTGCCAGCAGTCTCAGATCCCAAATAATCGATGAGCAGTTCTTC
clone_size: .; d_call: TRBD1; j_call: TRBJ2-7; v_call: TRBV9; cdr3_aa: CASRAGTGHEQYF; cdr3_nt: TGTGCCAGCAGAGCCGGGACAGGACACGAGCAGTACTTC
clone_size: .; d_call: TRBD1; j_call: TRBJ2-7; v_call: TRBV7-6; cdr3_aa: CASSLARDRGGEQYF; cdr3_nt: TGTGCCAGCAGCTTAGCGCGCGACAGGGGCGGCGAGCAGTACTTC
clone_size: .; d_call: TRBD2; j_call: TRBJ2-1; v_call: TRBV7-9; cdr3_aa: CASRQGLTSGGASEQFF; cdr3_nt: TGTGCCAGCAGACAGGGCTTGACTAGCGGGGGGGCCTCTGAGCAGTTCTTC
clone_size: .; d_call: TRBD1; j_call: TRBJ1-4; v_call: TRBV28; cdr3_aa: CASSSSGTGTNEKLFF; cdr3_nt: TGTGCCAGCAGTTCGTCCGGGACAGGGACTAATGAAAAACTGTTTTTT